This T cell receptor beta chain was found in a study of T cell responses to AZD1222 COVID-19 vaccine. Study-wide background: Investigators merged groups given second doses at roughly 4 or roughly 12 weeks.

This clone was picked up one time. TCRdb keeps only in-frame clones here, not all; method: immunoSEQ multiplex PCR. The data contain roughly 71,000 clones, roughly 85% of them singletons. The CDR3 length is 16 residues. V trimming: 4 bases; J trimming: 4 bases; junction bases outside the gene matches: 6. CDR1 and CDR2 (germline): SGHNT, YYREEE (reference sequence). Source: peripheral blood, taken on day 0 of AZD1222 vaccination. The rearrangement links TRBV5-4 to TRBJ2-6; the match to TRBD1 covers 9 bases. This TCR came from an adult in good health. The DNA of the CDR3 is TGTGCCAGCAGCCTACAGACAGGGGGAGGGGCCAACGTCCTGACTTTC. It yields the protein CASSLQTGGGANVLTF.